This TCR beta chain was obtained from a study of spatial heterogeneity in lung cancer. Study summary: Tumor-region TCR transcript counts correlated strongly with a T cell module score from matched bulk RNA-seq. The average appearance count of each unique TCR and UMI combination in raw reads was more than 9.5. Study-wide points: The number of expanded tumor alpha and beta chains correlated with mutation number.

This clonotype is large (0.1 to 1%). As yet, its antigen is unknown. Every TCR cDNA molecule bore a unique molecular identifier. TCRdb called the 5' RACE reads again in MiXCR, with one record for every CDR3 protein. The sample lists tens of thousands of distinct CDR3 sequences, around a sixth occurring once. The CDR3 is 16 amino acids. With 5 bases removed from V and 1 base from J, the gap between germline ends came to 16 bases. CDR1 is SGHNT, CDR2 YENEEA, per germline. Time point in this sample: sample taken at primary tumor resection. Unsorted whole RNA of tumor, nontumor lung or frozen PBMC was sequenced.

This chain links TRBV11-3 with TRBJ2-3; D tentatively fits TRBD1 or TRBD2 (6 bases each). This material consisted of lung tumor tissue, taken at surgery. This receptor was taken from a female donor with early-stage non-small cell lung cancer. The chain's CDR3 is CASSERTGGRTDTQYF. CDR3 bases: TGTGCCAGCAGCGAAAGAACCGGGGGCCGCACAGATACGCAGTATTTT.